These T cell receptor beta chains were read from a single sample in a study of somatic mutations in cytotoxic T cells in rheumatoid arthritis. Assay: immunoSEQ multiplex PCR; the TCRdb copy retains only in-frame clones and omits some. The sample includes 15,000 to 20,000 clones, 82% of them seen just once. The sample taken for sequencing was CD8+ T cells sorted from blood. These receptors were obtained from an adult with rheumatoid arthritis. CDR3s include the opening cysteine and the closing phenylalanine or tryptophan. Fields, in order: J gene, clone size, V gene, D gene, CDR3 protein, CDR3 DNA. A D gene is named only where the DNA matches it firmly. Size is stated for part of the rows, as once, few or many counts, or as a class when the clone is expanded.

TRBJ2-7 | few | TRBV25-1 | NA | CASCSSGTYEQYF | TGTGCCAGCTGCAGTAGCGGAACCTACGAGCAGTACTTC
TRBJ2-1 | NA | TRBV29-1 | NA | CSVEAVSGSYNEQFF | TGCAGCGTTGAAGCGGTGTCGGGCTCCTACAATGAGCAGTTCTTC
TRBJ2-7 | NA | TRBV13 | TRBD1 | CASSFSTGLYEQYF | TGTGCCAGCAGCTTCTCGACAGGGTTATACGAGCAGTACTTC
TRBJ2-1 | NA | TRBV11-2 | TRBD2 | CASSLGWAQRGRNEQFF | TGTGCCAGCAGCTTAGGGTGGGCCCAGCGGGGCCGCAATGAGCAGTTCTTC
TRBJ2-2 | once | TRBV5-6 | TRBD1 | CASSGWDSANTGELFF | TGTGCCAGCAGCGGATGGGACAGCGCGAACACCGGGGAGCTGTTTTTT
TRBJ2-7 | NA | TRBV29-1 | NA | CSVVPAGQSYEQYF | TGCAGCGTTGTCCCTGCCGGACAGTCCTACGAGCAGTACTTC
TRBJ2-2 | NA | TRBV10-3 | NA | CAISEYFGGEPNTGELFF | TGTGCCATCAGTGAGTACTTTGGAGGGGAACCGAACACCGGGGAGCTGTTTTTT
TRBJ2-7 | NA | TRBV25-1 | NA | CASTHRYEQYF | TGTGCCAGCACCCACCGCTACGAGCAGTACTTC
TRBJ1-3 | NA | TRBV6-1 | NA | CASSQGTYSGNTIYF | TGTGCCAGCAGTCAGGGGACGTATTCTGGAAACACCATATATTTT
TRBJ1-2 | NA | TRBV5-6 | TRBD1 | CASSPGQGPYGYTF | TGTGCCAGCAGCCCGGGACAGGGTCCCTATGGCTACACCTTC
TRBJ2-3 | NA | TRBV27 | TRBD1 | CASSLDRGSPDTQYF | TGTGCCAGCAGTTTAGACAGGGGTAGTCCAGATACGCAGTATTTT
TRBJ2-1 | NA | TRBV10-1 | TRBD2 | CASSEMPSGPYNEQFF | TGCGCCAGCAGTGAAATGCCTAGCGGCCCCTACAATGAGCAGTTCTTC
TRBJ2-5 | NA | TRBV27 | TRBD1 | CASSRQGQETQYF | TGTGCCAGCAGCCGACAGGGACAAGAGACCCAGTACTTC
TRBJ1-1 | NA | TRBV19 | TRBD1 | CASCEGAGTEAFF | TGTGCCAGCTGTGAGGGGGCAGGAACTGAAGCTTTCTTT
TRBJ1-1 | NA | TRBV29-1 | TRBD1 | CSGLGQGDMNTEAFF | TGCAGCGGGCTCGGACAGGGGGACATGAACACTGAAGCTTTCTTT
TRBJ2-7 | NA | TRBV27 | NA | CASSIQASSYEQYF | TGTGCCAGCAGTATACAGGCCAGCTCCTACGAGCAGTACTTC
TRBJ2-3 | few | TRBV6-4 | TRBD2 | CASRGLARSGDTQYF | TGTGCCAGCAGAGGACTAGCGCGATCCGGAGATACGCAGTATTTT
TRBJ2-1 | NA | TRBV10-3 | NA | CAISEPSGWGYNEQFF | TGTGCCATCAGTGAGCCTTCCGGTTGGGGTTACAATGAGCAGTTCTTC
TRBJ1-6 | NA | TRBV2 | NA | CASSETSYYNSPLHF | TGTGCCAGCAGTGAGACCAGTTATTATAATTCACCCCTCCACTTT
TRBJ2-7 | NA | TRBV27 | TRBD2 | CASSFGGRDEQYF | TGTGCCAGCAGTTTTGGCGGGAGGGACGAGCAGTACTTC
TRBJ2-3 | NA | TRBV30 | NA | CAWMGDISTQYF | TGTGCCTGGATGGGGGACATCTCAACGCAGTATTTT
TRBJ2-5 | NA | TRBV13 | TRBD1 | CASSPGQGGLQTQYF | TGTGCCAGCAGTCCGGGACAGGGAGGTCTTCAGACCCAGTACTTC
TRBJ2-5 | NA | TRBV7-9 | NA | CASSLGAPQETQYF | TGTGCCAGCAGCTTAGGTGCCCCTCAAGAGACCCAGTACTTC
TRBJ2-1 | NA | TRBV4-2 | NA | CASSQEISGVNEQFF | TGTGCCAGCAGCCAAGAAATTAGCGGAGTCAATGAGCAGTTCTTC
TRBJ2-7 | NA | TRBV27 | TRBD1 | CASSWTGDHEQYF | TGTGCCAGCAGTTGGACAGGGGACCACGAGCAGTACTTC
TRBJ1-4 | NA | TRBV5-1 | NA | CASSPTDIGNEKLFF | TGCGCCAGCAGCCCCACCGACATTGGTAATGAAAAACTGTTTTTT
TRBJ2-2 | NA | TRBV29-1 | TRBD2 | CSVEGDLAGSNTGELFF | TGCAGCGTTGAAGGAGACCTAGCGGGCTCGAACACCGGGGAGCTGTTTTTT
TRBJ2-4 | NA | TRBV27 | NA | CASSLSSRKNIQYF | TGTGCCAGCAGTTTATCCAGCCGCAAAAACATTCAGTACTTC
TRBJ2-1 | NA | TRBV29-1 | TRBD2 | CSVTGLAGVNEQFF | TGCAGCGTTACTGGACTAGCGGGGGTCAATGAGCAGTTCTTC
TRBJ1-5 | few | TRBV6-5 | NA | CASSYSRGGNQPQHF | TGTGCCAGCAGTTACTCTCGGGGAGGCAATCAGCCCCAGCATTTT
TRBJ1-1 | few | TRBV11-3 | NA | CASSFPGTEAFF | TGTGCCAGCAGCTTCCCGGGCACTGAAGCTTTCTTT
TRBJ2-1 | NA | TRBV5-4 | NA | CASSYLGGLNEQFF | TGTGCCAGCAGTTATCTAGGGGGTCTTAATGAGCAGTTCTTC
TRBJ2-1 | NA | TRBV6-1 | NA | CASSVTWNNEQFF | TGTGCCAGCAGTGTGACGTGGAACAATGAGCAGTTCTTC
TRBJ1-1 | NA | TRBV11-3 | TRBD1 | CASSLEGQGPSNLEAFF | TGTGCCAGCAGCTTAGAAGGACAGGGGCCATCCAACCTTGAAGCTTTCTTT
TRBJ1-2 | NA | TRBV5-1 | NA | CASSLGFDSYGYTF | TGCGCCAGCAGCTTGGGCTTCGACAGCTATGGCTACACCTTC
TRBJ1-1 | NA | TRBV5-4 | NA | CASSPPSKNTEAFF | TGTGCCAGCAGCCCGCCTTCGAAGAACACTGAAGCTTTCTTT
TRBJ1-2 | NA | TRBV5-1 | NA | CASSLDGNGYTF | TGCGCCAGCAGCTTGGACGGAAATGGCTACACCTTC
TRBJ2-1 | once | TRBV4-1 | TRBD1 | CASSQSDRVPYNEQFF | TGCGCCAGCAGCCAGAGTGACAGGGTCCCCTACAATGAGCAGTTCTTC